This T cell receptor (beta chain) was found in a study of blood T cell repertoires in COVID-19. Study information: Samples came from the United States, Italy and Spain, spanning acute and convalescent COVID-19. PBMCs, B-cell-depleted T cells, or T cells provided the cDNA or gDNA that made up the material.

Methods used by the authors: Nucleated cell number was recorded as an estimate derived from reference gene primer amplification. Profiled with immunoSEQ multiplex PCR; TCRdb holds only in-frame clones, not every one. The V and J calls and clone size come from that table; D and trimming were worked out from the DNA. In the table there are under 300,000 clones, 79% of which are singletons. Sequencing input: peripheral blood. The clonotype comes from a woman in her 40s with active or convalescent COVID-19.

The CDR3 loop reads CASSRSGANVLTF. In nucleotides, the CDR3 is TGTGCCAGCAGCCGTTCTGGGGCCAACGTCCTGACTTTC. The V call is TRBV5-5, the J call TRBJ2-6; D gene ambiguous. The V gene lost 4 bases and the J gene lost 1 base, with 3 bases spanning the gap. Germline CDR1 is SGHKS and CDR2 is YYEKEE (reference sequence). CDR3 length: 13 amino acids.